Many counts were recorded for the clone carrying this TCR beta chain. It was with unique molecular identifiers that the TCRbeta library was prepared. Via MiXCR, TCRdb re-called the PCR reads, giving one row per CDR3 protein. The table has some 200,000 distinct CDR3 sequences, about 14% seen once; the top ten hold under 15%. This specimen belongs to a study of T-cell reconstitution after alpha-beta-depleted transplantation in children. The V end lost 5 bases, the J end lost 7 bases, and 15 bases lay between the germline ends. CDR1 and CDR2 (germline): SGHVS, FNYEAQ. The CDR3 has 14 residues. The rearrangement joins TRBV7-6 to TRBJ1-5; maybe TRBD1 (6 bases). The sequencing used PBMCs from the stem cell graft donor, collected from the stem cell graft. The receptor was derived from a human donor who donated a stem cell graft to a child with acute lymphoblastic leukemia. In DNA, the CDR3 is TGTGCCAGCAGCCCGACGGTGGGACAACAGCCCCAGCATTTT. Translating gives CASSPTVGQQPQHF.